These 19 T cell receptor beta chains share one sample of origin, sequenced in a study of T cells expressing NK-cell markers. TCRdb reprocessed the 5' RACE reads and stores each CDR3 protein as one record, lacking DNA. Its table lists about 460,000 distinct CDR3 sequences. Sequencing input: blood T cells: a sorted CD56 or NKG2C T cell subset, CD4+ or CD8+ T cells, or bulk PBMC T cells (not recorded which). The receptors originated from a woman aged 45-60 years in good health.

The CDR3 is CASSFYRGLADTQYF. V and J are TRBV27 and TRBJ2-3; TCRdb designates TRBD1, a call that cannot be tested without DNA. This CDR3 is 15 amino acids long. Germline CDR1 reads MNHEY; CDR2 reads SMNVEV (reference sequence).

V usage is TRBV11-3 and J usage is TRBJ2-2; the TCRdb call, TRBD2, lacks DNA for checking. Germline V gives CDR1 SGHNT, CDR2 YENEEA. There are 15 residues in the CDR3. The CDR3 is CASRSHGGKAGELFF.

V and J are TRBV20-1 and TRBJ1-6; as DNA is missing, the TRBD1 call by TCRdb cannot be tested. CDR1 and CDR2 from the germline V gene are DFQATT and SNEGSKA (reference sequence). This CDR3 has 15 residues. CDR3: CSATEGARVNSPLHF.

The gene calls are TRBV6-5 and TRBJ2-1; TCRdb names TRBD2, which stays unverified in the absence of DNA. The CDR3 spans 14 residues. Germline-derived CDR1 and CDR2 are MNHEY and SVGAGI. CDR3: CASSLLAGDGEQFF.

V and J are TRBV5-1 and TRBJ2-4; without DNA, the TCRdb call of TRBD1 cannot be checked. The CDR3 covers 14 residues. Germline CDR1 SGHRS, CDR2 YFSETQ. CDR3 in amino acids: CASSLGSGVNIQYF.

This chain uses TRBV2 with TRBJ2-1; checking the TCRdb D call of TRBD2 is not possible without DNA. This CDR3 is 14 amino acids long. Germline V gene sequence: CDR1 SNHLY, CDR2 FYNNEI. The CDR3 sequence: CASSEYLAGVEQFF. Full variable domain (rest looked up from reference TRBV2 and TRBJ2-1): EPEVTQTPSHQVTQMGQEVILRCVPISNHLYFYWYRQILGQKVEFLVSFYNNEISEKSEIFDDQFSVERPDGSNFTLKIRSTKLEDSAMYFCASSEYLAGVEQFFGPGTRLTVL.

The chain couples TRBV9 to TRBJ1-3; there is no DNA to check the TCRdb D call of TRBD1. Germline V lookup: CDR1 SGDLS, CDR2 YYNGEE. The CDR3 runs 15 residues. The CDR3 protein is CASSEGTLGRNTIYF. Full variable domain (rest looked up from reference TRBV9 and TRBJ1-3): DSGVTQTPKHLITATGQRVTLRCSPRSGDLSVYWYQQSLDQGLQFLIQYYNGEERAKGNILERFSAQQFPDLHSELNLSSLELGDSALYFCASSEGTLGRNTIYFGEGSWLTVV.

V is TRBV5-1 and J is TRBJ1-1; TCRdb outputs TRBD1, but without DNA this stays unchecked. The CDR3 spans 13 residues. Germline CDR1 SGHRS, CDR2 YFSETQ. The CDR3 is CASTSHRASEAFF.

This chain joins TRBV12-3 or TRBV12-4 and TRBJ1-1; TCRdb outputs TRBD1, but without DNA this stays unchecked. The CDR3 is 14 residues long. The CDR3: CASSATQGRTEAFF.

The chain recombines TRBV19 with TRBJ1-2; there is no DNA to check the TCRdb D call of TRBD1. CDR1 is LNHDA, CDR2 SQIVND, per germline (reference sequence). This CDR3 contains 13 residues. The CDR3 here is CASKLTGLYGYTF.

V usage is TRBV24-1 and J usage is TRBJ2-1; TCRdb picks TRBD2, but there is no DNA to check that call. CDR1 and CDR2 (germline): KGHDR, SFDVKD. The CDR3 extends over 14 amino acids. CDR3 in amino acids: CATSDLKPRDEQFF.

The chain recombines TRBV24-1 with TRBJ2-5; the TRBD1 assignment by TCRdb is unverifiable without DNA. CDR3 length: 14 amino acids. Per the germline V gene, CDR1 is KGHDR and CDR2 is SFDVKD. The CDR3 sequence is CATAGSGVGETQYF.

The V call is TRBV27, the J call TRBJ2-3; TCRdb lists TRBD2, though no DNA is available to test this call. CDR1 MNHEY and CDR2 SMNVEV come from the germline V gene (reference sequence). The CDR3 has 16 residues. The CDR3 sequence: CASSLSGLAGGNTQYF.

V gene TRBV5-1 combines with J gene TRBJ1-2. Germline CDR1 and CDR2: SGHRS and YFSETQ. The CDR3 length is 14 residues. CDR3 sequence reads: CASSLDRLSYGYTF.

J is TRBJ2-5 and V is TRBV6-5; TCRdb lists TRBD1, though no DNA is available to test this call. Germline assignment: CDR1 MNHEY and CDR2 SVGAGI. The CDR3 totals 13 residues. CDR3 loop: CASSFKGWETQYF.

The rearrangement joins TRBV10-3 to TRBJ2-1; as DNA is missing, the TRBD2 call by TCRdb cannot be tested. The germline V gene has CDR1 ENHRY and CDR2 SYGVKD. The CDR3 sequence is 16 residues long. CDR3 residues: CAISEVVLAENNEQFF.

The CDR3 loop reads CAIGGGRDRDNEQFF. The chain joins TRBV10-3 to TRBJ2-1; TCRdb proposes TRBD1, but this gene call is untestable without DNA. This CDR3 comprises 15 residues. The germline V gene encodes CDR1 ENHRY and CDR2 SYGVKD.

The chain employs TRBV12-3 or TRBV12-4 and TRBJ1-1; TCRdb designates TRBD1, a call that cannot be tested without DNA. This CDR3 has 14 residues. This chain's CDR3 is CASSLSSGGTEAFF.

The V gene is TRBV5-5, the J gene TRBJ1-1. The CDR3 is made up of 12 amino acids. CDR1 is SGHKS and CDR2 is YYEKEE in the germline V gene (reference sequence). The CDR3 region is CASSLYEGLAFF.